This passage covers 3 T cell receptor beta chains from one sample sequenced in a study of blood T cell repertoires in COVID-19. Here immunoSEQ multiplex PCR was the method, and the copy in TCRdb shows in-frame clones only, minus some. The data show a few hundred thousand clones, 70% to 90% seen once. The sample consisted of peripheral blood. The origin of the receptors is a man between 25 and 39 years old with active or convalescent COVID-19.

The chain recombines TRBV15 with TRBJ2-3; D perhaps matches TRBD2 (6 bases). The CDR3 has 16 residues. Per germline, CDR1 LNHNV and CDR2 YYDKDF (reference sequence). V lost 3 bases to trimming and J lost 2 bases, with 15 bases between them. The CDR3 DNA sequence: TGTGCCACCAGCAGGAACTCGGCGGGGTCCACAGATACGCAGTATTTT. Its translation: CATSRNSAGSTDTQYF.

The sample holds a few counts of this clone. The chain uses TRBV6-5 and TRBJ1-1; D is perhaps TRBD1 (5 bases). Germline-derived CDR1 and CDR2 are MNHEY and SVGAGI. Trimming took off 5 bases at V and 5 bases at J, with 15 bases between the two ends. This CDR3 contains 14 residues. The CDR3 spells CASSPLQGRTEAFF. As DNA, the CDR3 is TGTGCCAGCAGTCCTCTCCAGGGTCGTACTGAAGCTTTCTTT.

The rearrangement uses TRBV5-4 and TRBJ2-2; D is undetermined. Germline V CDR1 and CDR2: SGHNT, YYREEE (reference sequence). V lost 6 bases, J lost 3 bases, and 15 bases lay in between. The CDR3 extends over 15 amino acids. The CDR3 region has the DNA TGTGCCAGCACCCCGGAGCAGCAGTACACCGGGGAGCTGTTTTTT. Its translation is CASTPEQQYTGELFF.